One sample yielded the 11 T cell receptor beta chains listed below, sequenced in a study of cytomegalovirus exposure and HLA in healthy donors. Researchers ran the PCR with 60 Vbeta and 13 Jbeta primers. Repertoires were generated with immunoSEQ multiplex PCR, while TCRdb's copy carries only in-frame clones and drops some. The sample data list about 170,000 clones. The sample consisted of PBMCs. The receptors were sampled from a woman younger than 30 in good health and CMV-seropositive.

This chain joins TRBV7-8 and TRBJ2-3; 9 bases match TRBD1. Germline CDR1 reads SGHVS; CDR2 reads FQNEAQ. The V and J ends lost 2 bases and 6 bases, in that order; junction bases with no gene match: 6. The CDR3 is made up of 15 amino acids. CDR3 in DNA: TGTGCCAGCAGCTTATCCGGACAGGGGTGGGATACGCAGTATTTT. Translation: CASSLSGQGWDTQYF. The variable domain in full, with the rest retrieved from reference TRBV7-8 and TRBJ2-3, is GAGVSQSPRYKVAKRGQDVALRCDPISGHVSLFWYQQALGQGPEFLTYFQNEAQLDKSGLPSDRFFAERPEGSVSTLKIQRTQQEDSAVYLCASSLSGQGWDTQYFGPGTRLTVL.

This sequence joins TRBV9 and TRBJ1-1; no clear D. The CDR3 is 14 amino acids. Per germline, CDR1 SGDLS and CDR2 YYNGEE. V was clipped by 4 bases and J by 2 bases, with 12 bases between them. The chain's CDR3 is CASSPGDLNTEAFF. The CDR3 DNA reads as TGTGCCAGCAGCCCGGGAGACTTAAACACTGAAGCTTTCTTT.

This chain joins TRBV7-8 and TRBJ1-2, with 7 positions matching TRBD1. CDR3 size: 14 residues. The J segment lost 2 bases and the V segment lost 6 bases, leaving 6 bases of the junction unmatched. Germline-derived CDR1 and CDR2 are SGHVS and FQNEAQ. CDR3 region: CASSLLQGNYGYTF. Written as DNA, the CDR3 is TGTGCCAGCAGTCTCTTACAGGGGAACTATGGCTACACCTTC.

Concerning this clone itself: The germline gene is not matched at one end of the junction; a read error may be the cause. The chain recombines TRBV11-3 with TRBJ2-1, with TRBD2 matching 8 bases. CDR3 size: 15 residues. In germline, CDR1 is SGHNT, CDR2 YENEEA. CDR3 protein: CASSVSGTSSNEQFF. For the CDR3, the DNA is TGTGCCAGCAGCGTTAGCGGGACCTCCTCCAATGAGCAGTTCTTC.

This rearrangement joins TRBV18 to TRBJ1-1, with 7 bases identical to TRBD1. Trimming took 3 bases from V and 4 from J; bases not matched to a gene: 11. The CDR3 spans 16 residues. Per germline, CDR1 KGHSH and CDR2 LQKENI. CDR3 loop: CASSPLTGRRSTEAFF. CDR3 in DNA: TGTGCCAGCTCACCTTTGACAGGGAGGCGGAGCACTGAAGCTTTCTTT.

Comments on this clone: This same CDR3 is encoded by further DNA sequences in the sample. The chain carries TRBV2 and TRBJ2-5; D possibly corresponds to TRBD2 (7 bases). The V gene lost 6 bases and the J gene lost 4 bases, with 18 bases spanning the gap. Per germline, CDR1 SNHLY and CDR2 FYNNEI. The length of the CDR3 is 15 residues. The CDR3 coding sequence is TGTGCCAGCAGGGGGGGGCAGGGCGGTGGAGAGACCCAGTACTTC. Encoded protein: CASRGGQGGGETQYF.

The CDR3 nucleotides read TGCGCCAGCAGCTGGACAGGGTTGACCTCCTACGAGCAGTACTTC. It translates to CASSWTGLTSYEQYF. The J gene is TRBJ2-7, the V gene TRBV5-1, with 8 bases aligning to TRBD1. The V gene end was trimmed by 3 bases and the J gene end by 0 bases; junction bases not matched to a gene: 5. The germline CDR1 and CDR2 sequences are SGHRS and YFSETQ. This CDR3 is built from 15 residues.

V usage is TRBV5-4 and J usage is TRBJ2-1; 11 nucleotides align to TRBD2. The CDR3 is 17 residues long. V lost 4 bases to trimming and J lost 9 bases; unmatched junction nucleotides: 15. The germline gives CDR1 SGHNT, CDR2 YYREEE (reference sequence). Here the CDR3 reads CASSAGGGLAGTGEQFF. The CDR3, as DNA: TGTGCCAGCAGCGCCGGGGGTGGACTAGCGGGTACGGGTGAGCAGTTCTTC.

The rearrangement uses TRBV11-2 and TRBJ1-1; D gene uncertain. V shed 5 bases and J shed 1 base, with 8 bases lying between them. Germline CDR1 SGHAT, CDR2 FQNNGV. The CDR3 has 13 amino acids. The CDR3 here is CASSTKANTEAFF. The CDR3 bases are TGTGCCAGCAGCACCAAAGCGAACACTGAAGCTTTCTTT.

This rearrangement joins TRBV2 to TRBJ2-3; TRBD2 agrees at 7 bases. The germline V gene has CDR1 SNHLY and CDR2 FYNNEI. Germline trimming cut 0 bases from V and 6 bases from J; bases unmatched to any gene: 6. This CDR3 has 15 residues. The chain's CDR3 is CASSEAQGGLDTQYF. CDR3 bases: TGTGCCAGCAGTGAAGCCCAGGGAGGGTTGGATACGCAGTATTTT.

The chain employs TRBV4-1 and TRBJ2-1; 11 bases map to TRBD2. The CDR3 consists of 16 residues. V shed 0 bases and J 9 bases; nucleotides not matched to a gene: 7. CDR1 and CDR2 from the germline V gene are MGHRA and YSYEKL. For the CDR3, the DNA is TGCGCCAGCAGCCAAGAACCTGGACTAGCGGGCGGTGAGCAGTTCTTC. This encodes CASSQEPGLAGGEQFF.